This TCR beta chain originates from a study of blood T cell repertoires in COVID-19. On the study more broadly: COVID-19 samples, acute and convalescent, were from the United States, Italy and Spain. T cells, B-cell-depleted T cells, or PBMCs provided the cDNA or gDNA that served as material.

Source study methods: Reference gene primer amplification in the assay estimated nucleated cell counts. Libraries were prepared by immunoSEQ multiplex PCR; TCRdb keeps only in-frame clonotypes and omits some of them. That table gives V, J and clone size, and the DNA gave D and trimming. The data contain 61,000 or so clones, about 90% of them seen just once; the ten biggest clones take up around 21%. This CDR3 region has 15 residues. V dropped 4 bases and J dropped 6 bases, with 16 bases sitting between them. CDR1 LGHNA and CDR2 YNFKEQ come from the germline V gene. The receptor's source is a woman aged 50 to 65 with active or convalescent COVID-19. The specimen was peripheral blood. The V and J genes are TRBV4-2 and TRBJ2-1, with D tentatively TRBD1 (6 bases). CDR3 sequence (DNA): TGTGCCAGCAGCCCTAATTCTGGGGGCTTCAATGAGCAGTTCTTC. Its protein is CASSPNSGGFNEQFF.